This TCR beta chain was captured in a study of cytomegalovirus exposure and HLA in healthy donors. Primers: 60 Vbeta forward and 13 Jbeta reverse. Profiling relied on immunoSEQ multiplex PCR, and the TCRdb table lists in-frame clones only, not all of them. This sample yields under 120,000 clones, of which over 60% are seen a single time; approximately 5.1% belongs to the top ten. The sequence came from a female donor in good health and CMV-seropositive. The sample taken for sequencing was PBMCs.

This CDR3 is CASSGGTVSNQPQHF. In nucleotides, the CDR3 is TGTGCCAGTAGTGGAGGGACAGTTAGCAATCAGCCCCAGCATTTT. The V call is TRBV19, the J call TRBJ1-5, with 7 bases identical to TRBD1. The CDR3 has 15 amino acids. Germline CDR1 and CDR2: LNHDA and SQIVND (reference sequence). The V and J ends lost 5 bases and 0 bases, in that order; junction bases with no gene match: 4.